A single sample gave rise to the 8 T cell receptor beta chains below, sequenced in a study of CD8 T cells in Susac syndrome. With random hexamers, 0.5 to 1 ug RNA was reverse transcribed. TCRdb reanalysed the immunoSEQ multiplex PCR reads using MiXCR and keeps one entry per CDR3 protein. Found here are some 130,000 distinct CDR3 sequences, approximately 95% of them singletons; the top ten hold about 0.18%. Sequenced sample: CD8+ T cells from PBMCs. The receptors derive from a human donor with Susac syndrome.

The chain is built from TRBV15 and TRBJ2-1; D ambiguous. This CDR3 has 12 amino acids. Germline V gives CDR1 LNHNV, CDR2 YYDKDF (reference sequence). V was pared by 1 base and J by 4 bases, with 2 bases between. Here the CDR3 DNA reads TGTGCCACCAGCAGAGTGTACAATGAGCAGTTCTTC. It specifies CATSRVYNEQFF.

The chain employs TRBV19 and TRBJ2-1; D unclear. CDR1 is LNHDA, CDR2 SQIVND, per germline (reference sequence). This CDR3 spans 11 amino acids. Trimming shortened V by 2 bases and J by 13 bases, and 9 bases separated the two germline ends. The CDR3 bases are TGTGCCAGTAGTATACTCCAGGAACAGTTCTTC. Translation: CASSILQEQFF.

V is TRBV5-4 and J is TRBJ2-5, with TRBD2 matching over 8 bases. V gave up 7 bases and J gave up 2 bases; unmatched junction bases: 7. The CDR3 totals 14 residues. Germline values: CDR1 SGHNT, CDR2 YYREEE (reference sequence). This chain's CDR3 is CASSQREWQETQYF. The CDR3 DNA reads TGTGCCAGCTCCCAGCGGGAGTGGCAAGAGACCCAGTACTTC.

The chain links TRBV7-6 to TRBJ2-7; a weak D match, TRBD1 (5 bases). V was clipped by 1 base and J by 0 bases, with 10 bases between them. Germline V gives CDR1 SGHVS, CDR2 FNYEAQ. This CDR3 is 15 amino acids long. The CDR3 region is CASSLESGHSYEQYF. The CDR3 region has the DNA TGTGCCAGCAGCTTAGAGTCAGGGCACTCCTACGAGCAGTACTTC.

A single count supports this clonotype. V is TRBV4-2 and J is TRBJ1-1, with D maybe TRBD1 (6 bases). Germline CDR1 and CDR2: LGHNA and YNFKEQ. Trimming cost V 0 bases and J 12 bases, with 17 bases left between them. CDR3 length equals 14 residues. The CDR3 nucleotides read TGTGCCAGCAGCCAAGAGGTCGGAACAGGGAGACCTTTCTTT. As protein: CASSQEVGTGRPFF.

V is TRBV3-1 and J is TRBJ1-2; D may be TRBD1 (5 bases). The CDR3 is 14 amino acids. Trimming removed 1 base from V and 4 bases from J, with 10 bases in between. The V gene's germline CDR1 is LGHDT and CDR2 YNNKEL (reference sequence). DNA of the CDR3: TGTGCCAGCAGCCAAGGGGGCCCGGGCTATGGCTACACCTTC. Protein: CASSQGGPGYGYTF.

The CDR3, as DNA: TGTGCCAGCAGTTACGTGAGTAGCACAGATACGCAGTATTTT. As protein: CASSYVSSTDTQYF. V usage is TRBV6-5 and J usage is TRBJ2-3; D is undetermined. The CDR3 is 14 amino acids. Trimming removed 2 bases at V and 0 bases at J, with 6 bases between. CDR1 is MNHEY, CDR2 SVGAGI, per germline.

The V call is TRBV20-1, the J call TRBJ2-7; D is unresolved. Trimming removed 1 base from V and 0 bases from J, with 4 bases in between. The CDR3 totals 12 residues. Germline CDR1 and CDR2: DFQATT and SNEGSKA (reference sequence). CDR3 in DNA: TGCAGTGCTAGAGGCAGCTCCTACGAGCAGTACTTC. As protein: CSARGSSYEQYF.